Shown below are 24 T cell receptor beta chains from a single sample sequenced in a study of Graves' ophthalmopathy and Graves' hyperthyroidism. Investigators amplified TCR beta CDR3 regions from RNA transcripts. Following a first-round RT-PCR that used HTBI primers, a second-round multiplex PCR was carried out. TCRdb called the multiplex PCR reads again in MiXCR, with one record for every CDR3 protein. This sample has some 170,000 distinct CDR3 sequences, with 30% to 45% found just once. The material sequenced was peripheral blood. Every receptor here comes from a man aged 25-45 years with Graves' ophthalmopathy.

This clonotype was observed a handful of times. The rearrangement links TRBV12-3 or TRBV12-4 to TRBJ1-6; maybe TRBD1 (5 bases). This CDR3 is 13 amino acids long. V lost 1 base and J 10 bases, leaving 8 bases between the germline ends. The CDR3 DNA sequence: TGTGCCAGCAGTTTAGTCGGGGGATCACCCCTCCACTTT. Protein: CASSLVGGSPLHF.

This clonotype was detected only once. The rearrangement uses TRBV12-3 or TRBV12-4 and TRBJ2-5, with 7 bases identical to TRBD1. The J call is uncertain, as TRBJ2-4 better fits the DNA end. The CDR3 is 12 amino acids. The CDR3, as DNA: TGTGCCAGCCGGGACAGCGAAAACATTCAGTACTTC. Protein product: CASRDSENIQYF.

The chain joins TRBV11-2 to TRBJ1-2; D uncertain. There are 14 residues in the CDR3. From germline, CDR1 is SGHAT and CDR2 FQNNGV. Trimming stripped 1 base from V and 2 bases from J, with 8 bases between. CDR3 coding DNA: TGTGCCAGCAGCTTAGCAACGGGGAACTATGGCTACACCTTC. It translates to CASSLATGNYGYTF.

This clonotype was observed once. The CDR3 region has the DNA TGTGCCAGCAGTTTATCCACCCCACAGGACGAGCAGTACTTC. This codes for CASSLSTPQDEQYF. The chain employs TRBV12-3 or TRBV12-4 and TRBJ2-7, with D maybe TRBD1 (5 bases). The V end lost 2 bases, the J end lost 5 bases, and 13 bases lay between the germline ends. This CDR3 spans 14 amino acids.

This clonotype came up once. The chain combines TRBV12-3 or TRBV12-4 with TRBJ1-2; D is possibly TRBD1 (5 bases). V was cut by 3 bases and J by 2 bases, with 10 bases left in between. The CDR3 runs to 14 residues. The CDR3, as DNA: TGTGCCAGCAGTTTGCGGGCAGGGAACTATGGCTACACCTTC. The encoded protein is CASSLRAGNYGYTF.

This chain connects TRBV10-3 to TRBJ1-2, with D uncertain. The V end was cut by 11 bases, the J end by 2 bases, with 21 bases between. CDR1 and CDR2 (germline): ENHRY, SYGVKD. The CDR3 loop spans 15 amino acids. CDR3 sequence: CAGCRYPQQNYGYTF. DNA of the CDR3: TGTGCCGGGTGTCGTTACCCACAACAAAACTATGGCTACACCTTC.

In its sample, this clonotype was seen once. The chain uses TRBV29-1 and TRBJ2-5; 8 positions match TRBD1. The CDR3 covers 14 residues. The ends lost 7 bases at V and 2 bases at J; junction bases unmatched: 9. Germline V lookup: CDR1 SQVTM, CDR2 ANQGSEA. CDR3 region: CSATYRDRQETQYF. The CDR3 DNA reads TGCAGCGCCACGTACCGGGACAGGCAAGAGACCCAGTACTTC.

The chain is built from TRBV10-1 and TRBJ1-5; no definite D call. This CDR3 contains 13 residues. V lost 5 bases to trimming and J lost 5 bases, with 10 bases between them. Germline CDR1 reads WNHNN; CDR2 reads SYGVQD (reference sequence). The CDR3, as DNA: TGCGCCAGCAGTTCCGGGAGCGATCAGCCCCAGCATTTT. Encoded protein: CASSSGSDQPQHF.

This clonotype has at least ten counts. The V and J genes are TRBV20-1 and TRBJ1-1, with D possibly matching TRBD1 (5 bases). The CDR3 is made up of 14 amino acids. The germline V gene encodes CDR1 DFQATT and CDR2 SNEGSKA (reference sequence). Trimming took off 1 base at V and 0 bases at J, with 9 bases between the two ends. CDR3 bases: TGCAGTGCTAGAGTAGGGGCCCTGAACACTGAAGCTTTCTTT. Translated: CSARVGALNTEAFF.

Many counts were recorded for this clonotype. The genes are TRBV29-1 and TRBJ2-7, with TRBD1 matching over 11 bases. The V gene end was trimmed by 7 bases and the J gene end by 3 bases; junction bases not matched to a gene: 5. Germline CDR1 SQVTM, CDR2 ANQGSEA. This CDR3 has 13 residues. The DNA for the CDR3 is TGCAGCGCGACCGGGACAGGGGGCTACGAGCAGTACTTC. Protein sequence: CSATGTGGYEQYF.

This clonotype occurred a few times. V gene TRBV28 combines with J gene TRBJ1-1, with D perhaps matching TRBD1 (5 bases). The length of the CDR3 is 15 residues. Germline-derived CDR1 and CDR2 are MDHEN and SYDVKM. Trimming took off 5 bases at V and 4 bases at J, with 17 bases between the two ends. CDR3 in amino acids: CASSEGRGWGTEAFF. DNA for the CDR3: TGTGCCAGCAGTGAGGGACGGGGTTGGGGCACTGAAGCTTTCTTT.

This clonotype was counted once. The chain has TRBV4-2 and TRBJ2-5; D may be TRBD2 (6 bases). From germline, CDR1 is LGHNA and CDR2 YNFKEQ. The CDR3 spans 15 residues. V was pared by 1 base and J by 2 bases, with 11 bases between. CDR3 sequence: CASSQAGSIQETQYF. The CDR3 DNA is TGTGCCAGCAGCCAAGCCGGGAGTATTCAAGAGACCCAGTACTTC.

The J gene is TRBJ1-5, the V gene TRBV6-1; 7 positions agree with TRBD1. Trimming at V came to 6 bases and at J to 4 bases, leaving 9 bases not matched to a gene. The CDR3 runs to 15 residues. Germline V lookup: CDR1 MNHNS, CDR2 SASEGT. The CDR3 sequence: CASSPGTVKNQPQHF. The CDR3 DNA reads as TGTGCCAGCAGCCCCGGGACAGTTAAGAATCAGCCCCAGCATTTT.

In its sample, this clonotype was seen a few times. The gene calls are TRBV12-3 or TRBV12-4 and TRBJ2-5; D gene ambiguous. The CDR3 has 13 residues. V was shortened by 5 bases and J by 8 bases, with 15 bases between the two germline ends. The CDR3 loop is CASSLPDLTTQYF. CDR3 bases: TGTGCCAGCAGTCTCCCGGACCTCACCACCCAGTACTTC.

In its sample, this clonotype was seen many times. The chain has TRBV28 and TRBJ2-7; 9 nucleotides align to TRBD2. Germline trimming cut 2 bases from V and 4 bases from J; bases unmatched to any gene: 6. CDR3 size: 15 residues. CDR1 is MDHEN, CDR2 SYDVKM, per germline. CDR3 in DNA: TGTGCCAGCAGTTTAAGGCTAGCGGGAAGATACGAGCAGTACTTC. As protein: CASSLRLAGRYEQYF.

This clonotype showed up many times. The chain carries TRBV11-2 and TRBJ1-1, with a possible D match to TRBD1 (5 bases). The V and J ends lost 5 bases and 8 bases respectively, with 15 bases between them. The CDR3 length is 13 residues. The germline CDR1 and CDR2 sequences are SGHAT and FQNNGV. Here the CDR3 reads CASSQTAQAEAFF. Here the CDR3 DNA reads TGTGCCAGCAGCCAGACGGCACAGGCCGAAGCTTTCTTT.

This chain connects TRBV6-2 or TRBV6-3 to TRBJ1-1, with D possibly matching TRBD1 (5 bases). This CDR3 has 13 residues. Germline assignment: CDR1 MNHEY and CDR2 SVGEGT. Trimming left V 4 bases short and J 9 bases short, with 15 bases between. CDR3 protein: CASSSSGTPKAFF. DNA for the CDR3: TGTGCCAGCAGTTCATCCGGGACTCCGAAAGCTTTCTTT.

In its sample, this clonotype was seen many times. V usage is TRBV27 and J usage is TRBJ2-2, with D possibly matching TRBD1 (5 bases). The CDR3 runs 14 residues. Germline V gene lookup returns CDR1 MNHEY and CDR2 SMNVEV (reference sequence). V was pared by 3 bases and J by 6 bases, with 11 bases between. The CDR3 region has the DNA TGTGCCAGCAGTTTTCACTCAGGGTCCGGGGAGCTGTTTTTT. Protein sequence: CASSFHSGSGELFF.

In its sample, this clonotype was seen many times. CDR3 sequence (DNA): TGTGCCAGCAGCTTAACAGGGGATGGTTCACCCCTCCACTTT. Its protein is CASSLTGDGSPLHF. The J gene is TRBJ1-6, the V gene TRBV11-2, with 7 bases that match TRBD1. From germline, CDR1 is SGHAT and CDR2 FQNNGV. This CDR3 has 14 amino acids. V shed 2 bases, J shed 9 bases, and the junction held 4 bases outside the gene matches.

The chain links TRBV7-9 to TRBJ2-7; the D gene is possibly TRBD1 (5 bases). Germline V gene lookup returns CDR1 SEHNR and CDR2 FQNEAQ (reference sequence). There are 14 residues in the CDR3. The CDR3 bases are TGTGCCAGCAGCTTAGGGGTTACCGACAGCCGCTTCTTCGTC. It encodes CASSLGVTDSRFFV.

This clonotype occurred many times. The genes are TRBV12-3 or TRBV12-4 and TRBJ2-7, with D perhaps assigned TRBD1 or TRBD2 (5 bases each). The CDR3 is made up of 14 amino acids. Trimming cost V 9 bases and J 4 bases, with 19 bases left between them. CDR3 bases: TGTGCCAGTCTAGGGTGGGGGACGGAATACGAGCAGTACTTC. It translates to CASLGWGTEYEQYF.

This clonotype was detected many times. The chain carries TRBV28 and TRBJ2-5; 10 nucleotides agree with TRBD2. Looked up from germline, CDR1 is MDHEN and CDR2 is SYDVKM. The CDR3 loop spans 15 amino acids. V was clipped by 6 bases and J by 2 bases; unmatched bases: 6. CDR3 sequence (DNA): TGTGCCAGCAGATCGGGACTAGCGAGACAAGAGACCCAGTACTTC. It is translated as CASRSGLARQETQYF.

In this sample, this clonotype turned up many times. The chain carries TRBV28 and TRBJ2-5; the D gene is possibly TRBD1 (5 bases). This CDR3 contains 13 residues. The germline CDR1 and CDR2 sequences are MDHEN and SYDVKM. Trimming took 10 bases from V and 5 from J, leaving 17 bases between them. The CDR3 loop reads CATRQGIMETQYF. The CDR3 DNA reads TGTGCCACCCGGCAGGGCATTATGGAGACCCAGTACTTC.

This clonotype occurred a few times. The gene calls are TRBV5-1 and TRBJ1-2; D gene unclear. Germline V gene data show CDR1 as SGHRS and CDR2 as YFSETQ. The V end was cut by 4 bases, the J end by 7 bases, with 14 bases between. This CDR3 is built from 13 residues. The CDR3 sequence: CASSTGIRSGYTF. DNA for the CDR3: TGCGCCAGCAGCACCGGGATTCGGAGTGGCTACACCTTC.